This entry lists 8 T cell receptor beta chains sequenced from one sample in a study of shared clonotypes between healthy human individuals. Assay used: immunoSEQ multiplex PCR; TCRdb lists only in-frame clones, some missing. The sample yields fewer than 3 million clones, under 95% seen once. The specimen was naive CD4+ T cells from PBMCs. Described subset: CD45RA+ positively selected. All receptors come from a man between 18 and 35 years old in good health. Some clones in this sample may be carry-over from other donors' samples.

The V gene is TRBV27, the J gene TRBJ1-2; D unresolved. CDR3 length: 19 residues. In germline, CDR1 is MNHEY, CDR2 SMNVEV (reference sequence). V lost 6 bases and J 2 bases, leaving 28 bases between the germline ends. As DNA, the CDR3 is TGTGCCAGCAGGTCCTTCGCAGTCCCGACTGACTTACACAACTATGGCTACACCTTC. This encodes CASRSFAVPTDLHNYGYTF.

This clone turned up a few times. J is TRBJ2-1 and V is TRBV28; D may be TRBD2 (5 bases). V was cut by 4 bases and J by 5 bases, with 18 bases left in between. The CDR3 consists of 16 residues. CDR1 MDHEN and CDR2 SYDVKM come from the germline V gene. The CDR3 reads CASSYLSGGWNNEQFF. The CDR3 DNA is TGTGCCAGCAGTTACCTCTCGGGCGGGTGGAACAATGAGCAGTTCTTC.

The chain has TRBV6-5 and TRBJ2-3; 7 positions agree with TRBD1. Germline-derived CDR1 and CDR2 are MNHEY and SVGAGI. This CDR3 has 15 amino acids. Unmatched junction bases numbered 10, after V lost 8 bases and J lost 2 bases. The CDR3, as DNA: TGTGCCAGCGGGTCGGGACAGATTTACACAGATACGCAGTATTTT. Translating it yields CASGSGQIYTDTQYF.

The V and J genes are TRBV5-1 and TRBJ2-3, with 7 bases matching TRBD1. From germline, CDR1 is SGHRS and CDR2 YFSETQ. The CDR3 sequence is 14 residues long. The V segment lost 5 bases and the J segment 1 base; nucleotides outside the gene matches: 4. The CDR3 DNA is TGCGCCAGCAGTACAGGGGCTGGCACAGATACGCAGTATTTT. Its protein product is CASSTGAGTDTQYF.

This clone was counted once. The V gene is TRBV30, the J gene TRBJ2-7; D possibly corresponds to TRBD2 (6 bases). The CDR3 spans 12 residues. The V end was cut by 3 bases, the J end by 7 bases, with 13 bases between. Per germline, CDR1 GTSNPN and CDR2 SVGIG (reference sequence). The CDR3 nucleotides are TGTGCCTGGAGCGGAGGCGGAGGGGAGCAGTACTTC. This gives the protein CAWSGGGGEQYF.

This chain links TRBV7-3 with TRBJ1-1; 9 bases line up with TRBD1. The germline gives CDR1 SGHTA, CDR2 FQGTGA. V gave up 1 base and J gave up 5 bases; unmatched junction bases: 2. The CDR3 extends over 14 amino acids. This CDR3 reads CASSLIGQGTEAFF. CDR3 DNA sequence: TGTGCCAGCAGCTTAATAGGACAGGGGACTGAAGCTTTCTTT.

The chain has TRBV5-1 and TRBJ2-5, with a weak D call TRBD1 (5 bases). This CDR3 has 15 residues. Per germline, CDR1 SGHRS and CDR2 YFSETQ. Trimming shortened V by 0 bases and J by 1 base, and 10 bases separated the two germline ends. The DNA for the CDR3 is TGCGCCAGCAGCTTGGGTGGGGCCCTCCAAGAGACCCAGTACTTC. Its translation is CASSLGGALQETQYF.

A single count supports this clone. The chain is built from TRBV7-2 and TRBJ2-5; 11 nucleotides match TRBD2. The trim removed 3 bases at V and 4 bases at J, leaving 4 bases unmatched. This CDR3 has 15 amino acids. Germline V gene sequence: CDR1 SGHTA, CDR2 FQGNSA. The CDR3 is CASSFELAGAETQYF. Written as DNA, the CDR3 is TGTGCCAGCAGCTTCGAACTAGCGGGAGCAGAGACCCAGTACTTC.